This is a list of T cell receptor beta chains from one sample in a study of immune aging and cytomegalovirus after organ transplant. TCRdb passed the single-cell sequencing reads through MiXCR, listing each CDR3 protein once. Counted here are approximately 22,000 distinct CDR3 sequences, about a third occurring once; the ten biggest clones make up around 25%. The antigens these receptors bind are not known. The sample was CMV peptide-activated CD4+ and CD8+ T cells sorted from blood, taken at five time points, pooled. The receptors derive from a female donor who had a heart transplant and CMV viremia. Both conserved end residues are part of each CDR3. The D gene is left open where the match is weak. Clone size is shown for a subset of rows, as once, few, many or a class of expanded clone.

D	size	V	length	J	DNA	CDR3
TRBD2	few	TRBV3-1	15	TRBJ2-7	TGTGCCAGCAGCCCGACACTAGCGCCCTCCTACGAGCAGTACTTC	CASSPTLAPSYEQYF
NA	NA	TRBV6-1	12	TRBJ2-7	TGTGCCAGCGCCGCGGACTCCTACGGGCGGTACTTC	CASAADSYGRYF
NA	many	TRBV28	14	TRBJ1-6	TGTGCCAGCAGTTTGTGGCCTGTGCTTTCACCCCTCCACTTT	CASSLWPVLSPLHF
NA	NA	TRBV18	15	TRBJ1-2	TGTGCCAGCTCACCACCCCCCGGGACCAACTATGGCTACACCTTC	CASSPPPGTNYGYTF
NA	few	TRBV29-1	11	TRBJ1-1	TGCAGCGGCTCGGTAGGCACTGAAGCTTTCTTT	CSGSVGTEAFF
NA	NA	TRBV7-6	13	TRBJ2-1	TGTGCCAGCAGCTTAGCGGGAGCCCCAAGGCAGTTCTTC	CASSLAGAPRQFF
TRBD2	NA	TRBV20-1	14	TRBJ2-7	TGCAGTGCTAGAGAGGGGACTAGGGTTGGCGAGCGGTACTTC	CSAREGTRVGERYF
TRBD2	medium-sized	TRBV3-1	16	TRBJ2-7	TGTGCCAGCAGCCAAGGACTAGCGGGGCCCTGGGTCGAGCAGTACTTC	CASSQGLAGPWVEQYF
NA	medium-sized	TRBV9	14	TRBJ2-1	TGTGCCAGCGGGGGAGGAGTACCCTACAATGAGCAGTTCTTC	CASGGGVPYNEQFF
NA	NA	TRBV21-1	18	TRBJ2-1	TGTGCCAGCACCTCGGGACTAGCGGGAAGGGGGTCCTACAATGAGCAGTTCTTC	CASTSGLAGRGSYNEQFF
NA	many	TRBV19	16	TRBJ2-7	TGTGCCAGTAGTGCGCGAACGGGACTCAGACCCTACGAGCAGTACTTC	CASSARTGLRPYEQYF
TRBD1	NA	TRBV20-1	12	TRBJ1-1	TGCAGTGGCCTACAGGGGGACACTGAAGCTTTCTTT	CSGLQGDTEAFF
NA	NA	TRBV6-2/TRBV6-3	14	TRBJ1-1	TGTGCCAGCAGTTACTCTATGGGGCACCTCGAAGCTTTCTTT	CASSYSMGHLEAFF
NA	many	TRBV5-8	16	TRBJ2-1	TGTGCCAGCAGCTTAGGGGGATACAGCTCCTACAATGAGCAGTTCTTC	CASSLGGYSSYNEQFF
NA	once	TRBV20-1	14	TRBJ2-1	TGCAGTGCTAGGGGCCTAGCAGGATACAATGTACAGTTCTTC	CSARGLAGYNVQFF
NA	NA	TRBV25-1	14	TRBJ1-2	TGTGCCAGCAGTGGAAGCAGGACACTATATGGCTACACCTTC	CASSGSRTLYGYTF
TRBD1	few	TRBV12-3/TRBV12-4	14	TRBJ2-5	TGTGCCAGCAGTCCCACCAGGGGGATGGGGACCCAGTACTTC	CASSPTRGMGTQYF
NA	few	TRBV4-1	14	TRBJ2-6	TGCGCCAGTTCCGTGAGCTCTGGGGCCAACGTCCTGACTTTC	CASSVSSGANVLTF
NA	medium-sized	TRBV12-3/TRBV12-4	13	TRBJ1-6	TGTGCCAGCAGCCTCCTCGGGGGTTCACCCCTCCACTTT	CASSLLGGSPLHF
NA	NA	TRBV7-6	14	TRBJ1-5	TGTGCCAGCAGCTTAGCGGGAGGCAATCAGCCCCAGCATTTT	CASSLAGGNQPQHF
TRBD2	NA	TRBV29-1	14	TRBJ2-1	TGCAGCGTAGATCGACTAGCGGGAGGGCCTGAGCAGTTCTTC	CSVDRLAGGPEQFF
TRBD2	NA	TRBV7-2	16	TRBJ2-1	TGTGCCAGCAGCTTGGGGAGCGGGGGGGCCTACAATGAGCAGTTCTTC	CASSLGSGGAYNEQFF
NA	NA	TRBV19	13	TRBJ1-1	TGTGCCAGTTCGCAGGCAGGGAGGACTGAAGCTTTCTTT	CASSQAGRTEAFF
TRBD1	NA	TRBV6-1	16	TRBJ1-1	TGTGCCAGCAGTGAAGCGGGGACAGGGCCTCGGGCTGAAGCTTTCTTT	CASSEAGTGPRAEAFF
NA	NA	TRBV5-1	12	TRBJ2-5	TGCGCCAGCAGCTTGATGGAAGAGACCCAGTACTTC	CASSLMEETQYF
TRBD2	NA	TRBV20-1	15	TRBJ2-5	TGCAGTGCTAGAGATTCGGGGGGATCGGGTGTGACCCAGTACTTC	CSARDSGGSGVTQYF
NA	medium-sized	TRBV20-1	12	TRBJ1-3	TGCAGTGCAACGCAGGGGGGAAACACCATATATTTT	CSATQGGNTIYF
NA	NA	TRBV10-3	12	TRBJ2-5	TGTGCCATCAGTGAGTCTGAAAAGACCCAGTACTTC	CAISESEKTQYF
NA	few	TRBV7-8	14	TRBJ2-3	TGTGCCAGCAGCTTTCAGCGGGTCACAGATACGCAGTATTTT	CASSFQRVTDTQYF
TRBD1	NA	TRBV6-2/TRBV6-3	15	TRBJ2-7	TGTGCCAGCAGACCCTCGCGGACAGGGTTAGGCGAGCAGTACTTC	CASRPSRTGLGEQYF
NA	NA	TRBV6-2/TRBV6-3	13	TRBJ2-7	TGTGCCAGCAGTTACTCCGACGGGTACGAGCAGTACTTC	CASSYSDGYEQYF
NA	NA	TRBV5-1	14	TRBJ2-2	TGCGCCAGCAGCGAGGGTTGGAACACCGGGGAGCTGTTTTTT	CASSEGWNTGELFF
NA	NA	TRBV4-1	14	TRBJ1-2	TGCGCCAGCAGCCTATGGGAGGTAGGCTATGGCTACACCTTC	CASSLWEVGYGYTF
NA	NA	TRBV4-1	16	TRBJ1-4	TGCGCCAGCAGCCAAGATTGGGGGTCAGCAGCGGGAAAACTGTTTTTT	CASSQDWGSAAGKLFF
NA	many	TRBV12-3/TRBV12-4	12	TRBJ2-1	TGTGCCAGCAGTTCTATAGCGGATGAGCAGTTCTTC	CASSSIADEQFF
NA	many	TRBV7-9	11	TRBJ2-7	TGTGCCAGCAGCCCTGGTTACGAGCAGTACTTC	CASSPGYEQYF
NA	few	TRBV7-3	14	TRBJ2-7	TGTGCCAGCAGCCCCGGGACCCACTCCTACGAGCAGTACTTC	CASSPGTHSYEQYF
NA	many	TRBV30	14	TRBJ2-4	TGTGCCTGGAGTAGAAGTTCAGCCAAAAACATTCAGTACTTC	CAWSRSSAKNIQYF
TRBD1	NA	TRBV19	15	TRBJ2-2	TGTGCCAGTAGCCGGACAGGGGGGAACACCGGGGAGCTGTTTTTT	CASSRTGGNTGELFF
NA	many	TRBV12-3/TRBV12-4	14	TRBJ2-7	TGTGCCAGCAGTGTCGGGACTCCGCCTTCCGAGCAGTACTTC	CASSVGTPPSEQYF
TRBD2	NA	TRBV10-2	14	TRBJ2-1	TGCGCCAGCAGTGAACTAGCGGGGGTCTATGAGCAGTTCTTC	CASSELAGVYEQFF
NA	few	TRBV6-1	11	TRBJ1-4	TGTGCCAGCAGTGTTCGGGAAAAACTGTTTTTT	CASSVREKLFF
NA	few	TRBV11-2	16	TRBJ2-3	TGTGCCAGCAGCCCCCATGGGGGTTTCGGCACAGATACGCAGTATTTT	CASSPHGGFGTDTQYF
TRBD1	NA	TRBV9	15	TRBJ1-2	TGTGCCAGCAGCGGTGAGAGGGACAGGCCTTATGGCTACACCTTC	CASSGERDRPYGYTF
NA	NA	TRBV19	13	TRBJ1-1	TGTGCCAGTAGTATAGATCGGAGGGCTGAGGCTTTCTTT	CASSIDRRAEAFF
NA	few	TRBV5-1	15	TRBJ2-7	TGCGCCAGCAGCTTCGGGGGAGAATGGTCCTACGAGCAGTACTTC	CASSFGGEWSYEQYF
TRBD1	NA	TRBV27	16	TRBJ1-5	TGTGCCAGCAGTCCCTGGACAGGGCAGGGCAATCAGCCCCAGCATTTT	CASSPWTGQGNQPQHF
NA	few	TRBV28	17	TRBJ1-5	TGTGCCAGCAGCTCCGGGACATCAACCCTTGGTAATCAGCCCCAGCATTTT	CASSSGTSTLGNQPQHF
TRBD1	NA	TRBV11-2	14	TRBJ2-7	TGTGCCGGCAGCTTAGACCCAGGGGGCGCGAAACCGTACTTC	CAGSLDPGGAKPYF
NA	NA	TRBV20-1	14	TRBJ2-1	TGCAGTGCTACCAGTGGGCTACTTTCCAATGAGCAGTTCTTC	CSATSGLLSNEQFF